These T cell receptor beta chains were read from a single sample in a study of cytomegalovirus exposure and HLA in healthy donors. The repertoire was sequenced with immunoSEQ multiplex PCR; TCRdb's copy has only in-frame clones and lacks some. The sample has 150,000 to 200,000 clones, roughly 84% seen once. The sequenced sample was PBMCs. The receptor set was obtained from a man aged 25-40 years in good health and CMV-seropositive. Both conserved end residues are part of each CDR3. A D gene is named only where the DNA matches it firmly.

TRBD2 | TRBJ2-3 | TRBV11-3 | CASSFSGGLTDTQYF
TRBD2 | TRBJ2-3 | TRBV30 | CAWLNSGVGNTQYF
. | TRBJ1-1 | TRBV6-1 | CASSAPQGRADTEAFF
TRBD1 | TRBJ2-2 | TRBV10-1 | CASSGDRRAGELFF
. | TRBJ1-3 | TRBV27 | CASSTGTTGNTIYF
. | TRBJ1-2 | TRBV7-9 | CASSLGDFYGYTF
TRBD1 | TRBJ2-2 | TRBV7-3 | CASSSQGDRNTGELFF
. | TRBJ2-7 | TRBV14 | CASSLLGSGSAYEQYF
. | TRBJ2-7 | TRBV5-6 | CASSSSGGYSYEQYF
. | TRBJ1-1 | TRBV30 | CAWRSRGNTEAFF
TRBD1 | TRBJ1-1 | TRBV10-3 | CAIKQGPVDTEAFF